This record looks at one TCR beta chain sequence and its context. Its antigen is not identified. The CDR3 has 13 residues. From germline, CDR1 is SGDLS and CDR2 YYNGEE. V lost 3 bases, J lost 3 bases, and 1 base stayed unmatched. TCRdb reprocessed the reads via MiXCR and lists one record per CDR3 protein. The table shows 6,200 or so distinct CDR3 sequences, with around a sixth occurring only once. This sample was taken from a study of liver allograft versus peripheral blood T cells. At the level of the study: The authors compared T cell receptor repertoires in transplanted livers with recipients' peripheral blood repertoires. Study results and caveats: Repertoires of T cell receptors that resided inside liver allografts reportedly differed from those in peripheral blood.

The TCR sequence derives from a human patient who had a liver transplant. Part of the T cells may come from the graft donor. The chain carries TRBV9 and TRBJ2-3; TRBD2 matches at 7 bases. DNA for the CDR3: TGTGCCAGCAGCGCGGGGGGTACAGATACGCAGTATTTT. Translated, it gives CASSAGGTDTQYF.